This TCR beta chain was found in a study of shared clonotypes between healthy human individuals. Regarding the study as a whole: Clonotypes that were shared across a handful of donors made up roughly 5% of naive CD4 clonotypes.

The CD4+ fraction was divided into a CD45RA+ naive subset and a CD45RA-negative memory subset. Regarding this clone: Its specificity is not known.

The data were produced by immunoSEQ multiplex PCR, yet TCRdb's version contains in-frame clones alone and is incomplete. The sample has approximately 980,000 clones, 76% seen once. The sample comprised memory CD4+ T cells sorted from blood. Subset indicated: CD45RA-negative fraction. The receptor comes from a man aged 18 to 30 in good health.

The CDR3 DNA follows: TGTGCCTGGAGTAAACGACGGATAGAGACCCAGTACTTC. Translated, it gives CAWSKRRIETQYF. The chain has TRBV30 and TRBJ2-5; D gene ambiguous. This CDR3 comprises 13 residues. Germline CDR1 GTSNPN, CDR2 SVGIG (reference sequence). The V end was cut by 2 bases, the J end by 4 bases, with 11 bases between. Combining the CDR3 with reference TRBV30 and TRBJ2-5 gives the whole variable domain SQTIHQWPATLVQPVGSPLSLECTVEGTSNPNLYWYRQAAGRGLQLLFYSVGIGQISSEVPQNLSASRPQDRQFILSSKKLLLSDSGFYLCAWSKRRIETQYFGPGTRLLVL.